This T cell receptor (beta chain) was found in a study of identical twins. After removal of 6 bases from V and 7 bases from J, the junction contained 16 bases not matched to a gene. In germline, CDR1 is MDHEN, CDR2 SYDVKM. The CDR3 consists of 17 residues. Template switching added a universal primer site; cDNA carried unique molecular identifiers. Using its own MiXCR run on the 5' RACE reads, TCRdb lists one record per CDR3 protein. Of hundreds of thousands of distinct CDR3 sequences listed, 6% to 6.5% are singletons. This clonotype came up many times. Its specificity is unknown. General study findings and limits: Recombination models fit unrelated individuals' TCR alpha sharing but underestimated twins'. The abundant beta clonotypes from cord blood had fewer insertions, and memory repertoires had none of this.

Sequenced input: naive T cells sorted from blood. The J gene is TRBJ2-2, the V gene TRBV28, with 8 nucleotides matching TRBD2. This TCR derives from a man aged 18-30 years in good health. CDR3 sequence reads: CASRVPRRGGKNGELFF. Here the CDR3 DNA reads TGTGCCAGCAGAGTCCCCCGGCGCGGGGGGAAGAACGGGGAGCTGTTTTTT.